This T cell receptor (beta chain) is from a study of cytomegalovirus exposure and HLA in healthy donors (TCRdb year 2017). Background for the entire study: In an earlier analysis of 587 of the donors, under 300 Gb of sequence data and 100 million or so unique TCR beta sequences from about 179 million T cells were reported. An early release that covered about 600 HLA-typed donors contained about 290 gigabases of sequencing data and some 87 million unique TCR sequences. Of the 300 to 500 genotyped donors, 80% to 90% were placed in the genetic ancestry cluster associated with self-reported Caucasian donors. The study aimed to test whether cataloging public T cell receptors could reveal signatures of past pathogen exposure. Using immunosequencing, the study profiled T cell repertoires from 500 to 800 subjects and related those repertoires to cytomegalovirus serostatus. Along with the approximately 700-subject first cohort, a separate validation cohort of 120 different subjects was used. High-throughput TCR immunosequencing, statistical association of individual TCRs with disease status, and machine learning were combined to predict cytomegalovirus infection status. A later analysis re-analyzed previously published TCR beta repertoires from about 730 donors and added high-resolution HLA genotyping to study TCR occurrence patterns. Rather than drawing on any new phenotypic data, the later analysis identified candidate immune exposures from TCR beta sequences and the way those sequences occurred across donors. An earlier analysis of approximately 640 of the donors applied high-throughput TCR beta sequencing to assess whether each TCR beta V gene segment acted as functional or pseudogenic. Donor age, sex, ethnicity and CMV serostatus were compiled together with the repertoire data. A later genetic analysis took genome-wide SNP genotypes for about 60% of the roughly 670 donors and used that subset as a discovery cohort. All discovery cohort repertoires had been generated on a single sequencing platform. HLA typing included class I and class II loci at four-digit resolution. Typing coverage differed by locus: A, B, C, DRB1 and DQB1 were typed in roughly 620-630 donors, DQA1 in 500 to 550, DPA1 in some 600, and DPB1 in just under 480. A handful of DR-DQ haplotypes were treated as single units for association and clustering because of strong linkage in the cohort. Among about 360 genotyped donors of the cohort, an average of around 240,000 unique TCR beta nucleotide sequences were sequenced per donor, around 20% of them non-productive.

On this clone itself: The specificity of this receptor is unknown. No much larger clonotype is one base removed from it; base qualities were not supplied. The same CDR3 arises from other DNA sequences in this sample as well.

CDR3 length: 13 amino acids, cysteine to phenylalanine. Only the CDR3 DNA stays, 39 bases, in frame from base 1. Here V drops 3 bases and J drops 3 bases, and the junction holds 3 bases not matched to any gene. CDR1 and CDR2, per the germline V gene (reference sequence), are GTSNPN and SVGIG. The study at large found these results: It was suggested by the authors that the approach could potentially be generalized to other disease states and immunological phenotypes. In a later analysis, around 15,000 TCR beta sequences were associated with specific HLA alleles at a false discovery rate of 0.05. According to a later genetic analysis, donors in an Asian-associated ancestry cluster had fewer N-insertions in productive TCRs than the approximately 690-donor mean. The classifier was reported to diagnose cytomegalovirus status with high specificity and sensitivity in both the original and validation cohorts. Because HLA typing was unavailable for some donors at each locus, only the typed subset was used in association tests. In an earlier analysis of about 540 of the donors, most TCR beta V segments were observed in productive rearrangements about 90% or about 30% of the time, broadly matching IMGT annotations. In a later analysis, several top co-occurrence clusters were reported to appear linked to parvovirus B19, influenza, CMV and Epstein-Barr virus. In the study, around 150 TCR beta chains were listed as associated with cytomegalovirus. A few of the identified cytomegalovirus-associated TCR beta chains were confirmed in vitro to be specific for cytomegalovirus antigens. Presence/absence analyses assumed roughly uniform sequencing depth across donors, an assumption that may not hold. Immune exposure information for the cohort was limited to CMV serostatus. Because the 87-base-pair reads could not distinguish some IMGT-functional V segments, including TRBV6-2 and TRBV6-3, those segments were excluded. Most TCR sequences were seen in very few donors, while some public TCRs were found in many individuals. Correlated functional status among segregating V segments might reflect linkage disequilibrium, but an unknown experimental factor could not be ruled out. Compared with equally common non-associated chains, HLA-associated TCR beta chains in a later analysis were more clonally expanded and had lower generation probabilities. A later analysis found that most CMV-associated TCR beta chains appeared HLA-restricted, with HLA associations seemingly driven largely by CMV exposure. A cluster of highly shared sequence variants was judged likely to represent a technical artifact of the sequencing pipeline. In a later genetic analysis, a missense DCLRE1C variant was associated with V-gene and J-gene trimming of TCR beta chains, and the association was replicated in an independent cohort. According to a later analysis, TCR association rates differed among HLA loci, with DRB1 alleles showing the most associated TCRs and HLA-C alleles showing the fewest. This cohort had only TCR beta chains sequenced, and the lack of alpha or paired-chain data limited which features could be detected. Strong co-occurrence of HLA alleles, especially DR and DQ, made assigning TCR associations to individual alleles difficult. A further reported finding was that TCR beta sequences accurately predicted the HLA-A and HLA-B alleles for most subjects in the first cohort. Because counts were too low, about 15 rarely observed V segments, including chromosome 9 orphons, were left out of the earlier analysis of over 550 of the donors.

The cohort was made up of around 720 healthy bone marrow donors. All cohort members were sampled while nominally healthy, although unrecorded immune exposures were likely present. The donor tested CMV seronegative, placing the donor among the 300 to 450 seronegative members of the cohort. Every donor gave a peripheral blood sample, and the peripheral blood mononuclear cells from that sample were used for TCR beta sequencing. The Qiagen DNeasy Blood Extraction Kit was used to extract genomic DNA from the blood cell samples. The library was obtained by the immunoSEQ multiplex PCR assay. A mixture of 60 forward primers for TCR Vbeta segments and 13 reverse primers for TCR Jbeta segments was used in the multiplex PCR. A multiplex PCR assay on genomic DNA amplified the CDR3 region of rearranged TCR beta genes. The amplified TCR beta libraries were sequenced on the Illumina HiSeq System as 87-base-pair reads. The original methods were these. A later analysis counted about 82 million unique TCR beta chains across the 650 to 700 repertoires, and around 12 million of these chains were shared by at least two donors. Raw reads were error-corrected and collapsed into unique sequences by a nearest-neighbor algorithm in which closely related sequences were merged to remove PCR and sequencing errors. To assign V, D and J gene segments, CDR3 sequences were aligned to IMGT reference sequences. For a sequence to be retained, a match of at least six nucleotides was required to both a V gene segment and a J gene segment. Rearrangements were called productive when the CDR3 lacked stop codons and stayed in frame with V and J; all others were non-productive. Following IMGT convention, CDR3 was defined as the stretch from the second conserved V-encoded cysteine up to the conserved J-encoded phenylalanine. Sequences without an unambiguous match to a single V gene segment were excluded from the earlier analysis of approximately 560 of the donors. An earlier analysis of a few hundred of the donors called V segments functional above 56.7% productive rearrangements and segregating when the between-donor standard deviation exceeded 5%. A statistical classification framework was built for diagnosing cytomegalovirus status from the catalog of TCR beta chain sequences. In a later analysis, TCR nucleotide sequences were compared against IMGT/GENE-DB human TR gene sequences so that V and J genes could be assigned. A later analysis assigned CDR3 sequences and most-parsimonious VDJ recombination scenarios with the TCRdist pipeline. In a later analysis, each TCR beta chain was defined by its CDR3 amino acid sequence together with its V-gene family, and reads without a unique V-gene family were excluded. In a later analysis, 450 to 600 highly shared, low-generation-probability nucleotide sequences were removed to address suspected cross-contamination and a sequencing artifact. In a later analysis, a clonal expansion index was calculated for each public chain from normalized within-repertoire ranks of inferred template counts. In a later analysis, generation probabilities were computed using a VDJ recombination model fitted to out-of-frame rearrangements, and the results were checked against IGoR. Hypergeometric tests were used in a later analysis to score TCR-TCR, TCR-HLA and TCR-CMV co-occurrence, with a repertoire-size bias correction applied to the TCR pairs. In a later analysis, false discovery rates were estimated by permuting HLA or CMV assignments 20 times. In a later analysis, co-occurring TCRs were grouped with DBSCAN, and TCRdist sequence similarity was added when clustering was performed within HLA-allele-positive subsets. Repertoires with fewer than 30,000 or more than 120,000 public chains, plus five repertoires with anomalous nucleotide sharing, were excluded from co-occurrence clustering. TCRdb obtained this table from immuneACCESS and retained in-frame rearrangements with V and J assigned. These tables miss some clones; where compared with another copy, unresolved V genes account for less than half of the shortfall, and the remainder is unexplained. V, J and clone size were drawn from that table, and D and trimming were deduced from the DNA. In this sample the table shows under 200,000 clones, about three quarters of which occur a single time. The ten largest make up roughly 3% of the sample.

The sequenced sample was PBMCs. This TCR was sampled from a female donor in good health and CMV-seronegative. The chain was built from TRBV30 and TRBJ2-3, and TRBD2 aligns with 7 junction nucleotides. The DNA is TGTGCCTGGAGCGCGGGAGTGACAGATACGCAGTATTTT. The resulting protein is CAWSAGVTDTQYF.